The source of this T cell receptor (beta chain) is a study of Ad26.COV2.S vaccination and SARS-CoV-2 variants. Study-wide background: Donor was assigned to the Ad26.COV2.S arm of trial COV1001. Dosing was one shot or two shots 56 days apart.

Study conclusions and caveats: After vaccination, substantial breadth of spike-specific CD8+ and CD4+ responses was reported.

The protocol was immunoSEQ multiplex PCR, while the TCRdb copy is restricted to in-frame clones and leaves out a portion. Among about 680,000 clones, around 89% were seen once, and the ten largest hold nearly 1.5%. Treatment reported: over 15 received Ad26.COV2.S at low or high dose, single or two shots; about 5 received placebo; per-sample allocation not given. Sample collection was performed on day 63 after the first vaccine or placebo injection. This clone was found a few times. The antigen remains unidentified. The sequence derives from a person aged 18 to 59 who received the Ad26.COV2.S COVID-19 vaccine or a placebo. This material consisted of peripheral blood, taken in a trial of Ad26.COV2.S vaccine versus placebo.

In DNA, the CDR3 is TGCAGCGTCGGACAGCAGAAGGATGGCTACACCTTC. Translated, it gives CSVGQQKDGYTF. This chain connects TRBV29-1 to TRBJ1-2; possible D gene TRBD1, 6 bases. V was cut by 6 bases and J by 6 bases, with 14 bases left in between. The length of the CDR3 is 12 residues. The germline CDR1 and CDR2 sequences are SQVTM and ANQGSEA.